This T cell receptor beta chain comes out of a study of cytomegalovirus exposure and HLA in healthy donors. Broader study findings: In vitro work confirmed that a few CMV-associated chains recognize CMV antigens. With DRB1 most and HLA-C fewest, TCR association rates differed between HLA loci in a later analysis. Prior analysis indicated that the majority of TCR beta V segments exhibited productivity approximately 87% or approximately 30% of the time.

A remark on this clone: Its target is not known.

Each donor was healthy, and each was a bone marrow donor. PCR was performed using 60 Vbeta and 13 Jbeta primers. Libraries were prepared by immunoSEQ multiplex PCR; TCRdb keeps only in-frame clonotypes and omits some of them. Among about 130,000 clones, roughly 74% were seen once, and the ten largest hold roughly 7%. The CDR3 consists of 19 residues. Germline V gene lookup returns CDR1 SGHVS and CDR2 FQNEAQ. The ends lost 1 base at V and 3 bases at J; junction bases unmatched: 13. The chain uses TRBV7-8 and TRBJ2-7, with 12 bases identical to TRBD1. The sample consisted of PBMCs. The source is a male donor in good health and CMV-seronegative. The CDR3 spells CASSLGVGQGARGNYEQYF. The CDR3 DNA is TGTGCCAGCAGCTTAGGGGTGGGACAGGGGGCTCGGGGTAACTACGAGCAGTACTTC.